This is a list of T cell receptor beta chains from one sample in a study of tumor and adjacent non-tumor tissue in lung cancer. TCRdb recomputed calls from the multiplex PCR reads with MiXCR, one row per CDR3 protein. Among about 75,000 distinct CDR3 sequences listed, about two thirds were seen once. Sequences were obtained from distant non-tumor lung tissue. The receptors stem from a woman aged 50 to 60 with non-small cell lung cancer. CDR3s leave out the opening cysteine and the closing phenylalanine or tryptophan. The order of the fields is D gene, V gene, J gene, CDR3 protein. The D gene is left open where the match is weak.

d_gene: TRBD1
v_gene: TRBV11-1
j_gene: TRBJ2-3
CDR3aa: ASSIATGVETQY

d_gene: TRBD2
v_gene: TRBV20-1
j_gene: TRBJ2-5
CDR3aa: STTSGAGVGETQY

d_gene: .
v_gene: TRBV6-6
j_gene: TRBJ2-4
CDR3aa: ASSYSVGVLADLVTNIQY

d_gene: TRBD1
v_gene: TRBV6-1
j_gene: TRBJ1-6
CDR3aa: ASSDRGLGSPLH

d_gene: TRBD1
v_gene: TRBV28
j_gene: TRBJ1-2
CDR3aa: ASRTTGGRSYT

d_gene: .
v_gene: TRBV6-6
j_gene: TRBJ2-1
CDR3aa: ASSMVDSYNEQF

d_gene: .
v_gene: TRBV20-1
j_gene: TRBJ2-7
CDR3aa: SARAFVGGSDSYEQY

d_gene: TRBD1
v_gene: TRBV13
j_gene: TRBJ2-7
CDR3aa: ASSLAGTGATEQY

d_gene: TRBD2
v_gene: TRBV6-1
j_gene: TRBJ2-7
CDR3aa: ASSEFRLAGESSYEQY

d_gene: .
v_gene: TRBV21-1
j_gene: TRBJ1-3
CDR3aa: ASSNPGETGNTIY

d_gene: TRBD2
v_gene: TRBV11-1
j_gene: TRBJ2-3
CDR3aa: ASSFGLAGLKSIDTQY

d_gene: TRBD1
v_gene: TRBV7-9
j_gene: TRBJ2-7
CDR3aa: ASSTPGQGIYGQY

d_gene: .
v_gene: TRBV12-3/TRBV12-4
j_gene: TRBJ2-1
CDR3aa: ASSLRPSSYNEQF

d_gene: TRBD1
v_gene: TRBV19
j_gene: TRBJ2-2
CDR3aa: ASSSRDRFGGELF

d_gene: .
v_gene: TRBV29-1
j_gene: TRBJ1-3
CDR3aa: NVWTDSGNTIN

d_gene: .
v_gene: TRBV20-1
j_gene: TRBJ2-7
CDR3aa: GASREGMGYEQY

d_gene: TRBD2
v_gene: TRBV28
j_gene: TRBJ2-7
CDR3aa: ASSLTSGHSYEQY

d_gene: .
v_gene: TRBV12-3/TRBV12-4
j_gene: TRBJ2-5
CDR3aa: ANSLGVSQETQY

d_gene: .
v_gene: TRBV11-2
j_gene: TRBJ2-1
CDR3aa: ASSLAPSSNNELF

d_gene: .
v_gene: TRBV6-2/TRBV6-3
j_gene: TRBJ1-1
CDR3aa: ASTYLPQGNTEAF

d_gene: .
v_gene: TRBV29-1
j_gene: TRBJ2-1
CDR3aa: SVQGTETYNEQL

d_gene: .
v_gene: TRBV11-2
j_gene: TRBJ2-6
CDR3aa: VSNLGGANVLT

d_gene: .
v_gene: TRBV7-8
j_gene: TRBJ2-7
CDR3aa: TSSLEATGLGYEQY

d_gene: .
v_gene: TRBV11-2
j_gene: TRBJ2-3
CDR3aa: AISQLQGTPDAQY

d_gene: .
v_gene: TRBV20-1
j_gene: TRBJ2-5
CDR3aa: SARDPWRSGESQY

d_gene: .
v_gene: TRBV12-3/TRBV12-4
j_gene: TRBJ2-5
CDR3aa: ASSLSPGETQR

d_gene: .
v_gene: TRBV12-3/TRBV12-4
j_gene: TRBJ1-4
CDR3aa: ASHRATNEKLF

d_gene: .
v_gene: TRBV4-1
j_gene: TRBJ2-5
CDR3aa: ASSQGCRGWEREAQY

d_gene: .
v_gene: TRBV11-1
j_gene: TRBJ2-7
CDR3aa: ASSLESTGTREQY

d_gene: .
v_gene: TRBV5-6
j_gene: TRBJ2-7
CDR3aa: VSSDWLTYEHY

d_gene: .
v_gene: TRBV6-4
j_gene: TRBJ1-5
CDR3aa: ASSDSWTTDSVNQPQH

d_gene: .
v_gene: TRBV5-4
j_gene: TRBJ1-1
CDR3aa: ASGSGVEVS

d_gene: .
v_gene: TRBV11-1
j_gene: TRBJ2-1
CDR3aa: ASSSATGVNEQF

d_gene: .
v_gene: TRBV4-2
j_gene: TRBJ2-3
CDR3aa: ASSQLARYTDTQY

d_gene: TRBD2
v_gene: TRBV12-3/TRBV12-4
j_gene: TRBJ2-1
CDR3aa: ASSFVPAGVGEQF

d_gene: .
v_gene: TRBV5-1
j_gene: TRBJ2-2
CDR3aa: ASSLMGYTGELF

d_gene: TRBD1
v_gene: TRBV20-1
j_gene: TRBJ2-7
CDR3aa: SAREYGTGGPYKLY

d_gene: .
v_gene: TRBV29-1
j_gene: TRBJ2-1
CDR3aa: SVEGSSYNEHF

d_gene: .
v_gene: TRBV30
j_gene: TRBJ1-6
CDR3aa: AWNLDSPLH

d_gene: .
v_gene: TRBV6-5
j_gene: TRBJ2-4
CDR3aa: ASSARGGDDIQY

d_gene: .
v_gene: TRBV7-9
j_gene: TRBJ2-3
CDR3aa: ASSLRRAALQADTQY

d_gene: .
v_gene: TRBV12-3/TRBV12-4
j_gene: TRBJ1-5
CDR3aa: ISSLDGVDQPQH

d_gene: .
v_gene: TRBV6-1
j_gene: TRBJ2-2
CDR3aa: ASMQFSTVNAGEPF

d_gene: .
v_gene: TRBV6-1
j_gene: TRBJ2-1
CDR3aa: ANSASGIGGYNEQF